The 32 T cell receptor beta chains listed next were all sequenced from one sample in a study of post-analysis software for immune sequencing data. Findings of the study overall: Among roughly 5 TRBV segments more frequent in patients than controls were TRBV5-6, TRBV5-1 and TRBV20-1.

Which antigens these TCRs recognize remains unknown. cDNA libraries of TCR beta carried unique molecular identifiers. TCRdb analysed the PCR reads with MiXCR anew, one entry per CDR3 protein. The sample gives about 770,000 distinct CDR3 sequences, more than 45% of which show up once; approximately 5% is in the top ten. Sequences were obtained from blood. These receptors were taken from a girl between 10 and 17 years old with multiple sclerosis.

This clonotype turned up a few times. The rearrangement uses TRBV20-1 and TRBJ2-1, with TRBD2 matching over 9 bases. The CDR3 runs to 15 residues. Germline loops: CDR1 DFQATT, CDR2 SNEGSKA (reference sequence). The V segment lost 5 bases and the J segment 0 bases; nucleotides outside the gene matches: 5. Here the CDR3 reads CSAHSGRSSYNEQFF. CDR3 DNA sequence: TGCAGTGCTCACAGCGGGAGGAGCTCCTACAATGAGCAGTTCTTC.

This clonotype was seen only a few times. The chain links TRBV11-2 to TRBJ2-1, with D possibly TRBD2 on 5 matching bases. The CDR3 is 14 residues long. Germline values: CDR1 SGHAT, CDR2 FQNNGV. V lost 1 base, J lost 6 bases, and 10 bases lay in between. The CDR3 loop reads CASSLVLAANEQFF. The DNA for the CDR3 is TGTGCCAGCAGCTTAGTTCTAGCTGCCAATGAGCAGTTCTTC.

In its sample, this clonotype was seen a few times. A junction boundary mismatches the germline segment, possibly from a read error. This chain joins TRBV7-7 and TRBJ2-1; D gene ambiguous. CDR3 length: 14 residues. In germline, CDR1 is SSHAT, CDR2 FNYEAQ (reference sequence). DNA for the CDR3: TGTGCTAGCAGCCCCGGGTCCCCATACAATGAGCAGTTCTTC. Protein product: CASSPGSPYNEQFF. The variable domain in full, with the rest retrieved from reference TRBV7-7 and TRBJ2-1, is GAGVSQSPRYKVTKRGQDVTLRCDPISSHATLYWYQQALGQGPEFLTYFNYEAQPDKSGLPSDRFSAERPEGSISTLTIQRTEQRDSAMYRCASSPGSPYNEQFFGPGTRLTVL.

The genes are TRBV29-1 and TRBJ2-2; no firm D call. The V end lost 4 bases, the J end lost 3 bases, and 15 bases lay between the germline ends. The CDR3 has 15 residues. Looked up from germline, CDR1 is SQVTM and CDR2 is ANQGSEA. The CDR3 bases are TGCAGCGTTGCGGTCGGAAGACCGGACACCGGGGAGCTGTTTTTT. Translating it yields CSVAVGRPDTGELFF.

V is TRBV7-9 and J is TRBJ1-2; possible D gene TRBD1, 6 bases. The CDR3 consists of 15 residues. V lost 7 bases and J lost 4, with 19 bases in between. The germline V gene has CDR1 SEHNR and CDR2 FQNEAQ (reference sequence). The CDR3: CASITTLGAGYGYTF. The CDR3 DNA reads TGTGCCAGCATCACAACGCTGGGGGCGGGCTATGGCTACACCTTC.

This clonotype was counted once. The DNA for the CDR3 is TGCAGTGCCTTGGGCAGGGGGGCTCCCCTGGGCACTGAAGCTTTCTTT. Translation: CSALGRGAPLGTEAFF. This sequence joins TRBV20-1 and TRBJ1-1; TRBD1 aligns across 7 bases. This CDR3 spans 16 amino acids. Per germline, CDR1 DFQATT and CDR2 SNEGSKA (reference sequence). The V gene end was trimmed by 6 bases and the J gene end by 4 bases; junction bases not matched to a gene: 17.

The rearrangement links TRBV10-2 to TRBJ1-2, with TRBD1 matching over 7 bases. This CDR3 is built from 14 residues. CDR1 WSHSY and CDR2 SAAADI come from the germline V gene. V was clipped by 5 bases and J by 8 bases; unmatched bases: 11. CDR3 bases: TGCGCCAGCAGTCCGGGACAGACCCTCGGGGGCTACACCTTC. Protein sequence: CASSPGQTLGGYTF.

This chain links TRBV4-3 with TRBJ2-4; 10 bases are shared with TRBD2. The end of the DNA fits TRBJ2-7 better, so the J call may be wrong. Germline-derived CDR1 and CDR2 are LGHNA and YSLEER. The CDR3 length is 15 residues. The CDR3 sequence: CASSPKREGLYEQYF. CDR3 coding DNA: TGCGCCAGCAGCCCTAAGCGGGAGGGCCTATACGAGCAGTACTTC.

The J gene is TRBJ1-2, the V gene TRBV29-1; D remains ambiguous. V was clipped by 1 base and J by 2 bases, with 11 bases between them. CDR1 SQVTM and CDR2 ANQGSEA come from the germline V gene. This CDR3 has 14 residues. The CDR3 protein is CSVEGVGGNYGYTF. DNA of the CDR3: TGCAGCGTTGAAGGTGTAGGCGGGAACTATGGCTACACCTTC.

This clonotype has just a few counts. CDR3 sequence reads: CSARDKGANEQYF. The CDR3 DNA follows: TGCAGTGCTAGAGATAAGGGGGCGAACGAGCAGTACTTC. The V call is TRBV20-1, the J call TRBJ2-7; 7 positions match TRBD1. Germline assignment: CDR1 DFQATT and CDR2 SNEGSKA (reference sequence). The CDR3 is 13 residues long. V trimming: 0 bases; J trimming: 5 bases; junction bases outside the gene matches: 4.

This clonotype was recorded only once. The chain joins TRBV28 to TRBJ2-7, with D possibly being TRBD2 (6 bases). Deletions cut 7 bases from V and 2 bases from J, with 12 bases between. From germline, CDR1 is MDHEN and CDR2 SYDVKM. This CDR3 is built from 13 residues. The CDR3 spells CASTGGGTYEQYF. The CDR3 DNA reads TGTGCCAGCACCGGGGGAGGAACCTACGAGCAGTACTTC.

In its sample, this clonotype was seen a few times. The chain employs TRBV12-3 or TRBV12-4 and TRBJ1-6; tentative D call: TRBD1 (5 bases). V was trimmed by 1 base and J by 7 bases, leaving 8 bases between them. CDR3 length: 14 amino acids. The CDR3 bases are TGTGCCAGCAGTTTAGGTCGGGGCAATTCACCCCTCCACTTT. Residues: CASSLGRGNSPLHF.

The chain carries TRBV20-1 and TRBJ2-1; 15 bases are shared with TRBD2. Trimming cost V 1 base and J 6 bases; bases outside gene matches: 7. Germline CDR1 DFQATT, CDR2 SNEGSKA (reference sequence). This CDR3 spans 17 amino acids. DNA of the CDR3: TGCAGTGCTAGAGTGTTAGGGACTAGCGGGAGGAGCAATGAGCAGTTCTTC. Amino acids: CSARVLGTSGRSNEQFF.

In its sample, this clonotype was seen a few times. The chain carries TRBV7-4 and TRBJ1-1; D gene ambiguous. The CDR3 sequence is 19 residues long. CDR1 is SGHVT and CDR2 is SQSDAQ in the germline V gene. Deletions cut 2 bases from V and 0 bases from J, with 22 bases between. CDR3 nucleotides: TGTGCCAGCAGCTTACCTCTAACAATATGGCAGATCATGAACACTGAAGCTTTCTTT. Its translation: CASSLPLTIWQIMNTEAFF.

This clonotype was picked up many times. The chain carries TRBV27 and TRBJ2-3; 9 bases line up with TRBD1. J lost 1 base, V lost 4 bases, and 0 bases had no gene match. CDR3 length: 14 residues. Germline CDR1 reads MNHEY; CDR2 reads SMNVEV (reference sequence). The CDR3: CASSWTGGTDTQYF. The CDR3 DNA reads TGTGCCAGCAGTTGGACAGGGGGCACAGATACGCAGTATTTT.

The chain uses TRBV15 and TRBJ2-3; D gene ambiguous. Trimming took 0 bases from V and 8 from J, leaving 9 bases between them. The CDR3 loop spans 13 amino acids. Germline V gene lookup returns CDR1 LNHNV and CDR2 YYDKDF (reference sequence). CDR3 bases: TGTGCCACCAGCAGAGATGGAAGAGGTACGCAGTATTTT. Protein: CATSRDGRGTQYF.

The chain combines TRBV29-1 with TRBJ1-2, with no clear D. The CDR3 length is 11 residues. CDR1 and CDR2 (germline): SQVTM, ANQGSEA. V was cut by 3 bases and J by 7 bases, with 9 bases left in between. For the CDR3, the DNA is TGCAGCGTTGATGCAGGATTTGGCTACACCTTC. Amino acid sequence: CSVDAGFGYTF.

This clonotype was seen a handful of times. CDR3 DNA sequence: TGCGCCAGCAGCCAAGATCTGGGCGGAGGGGCCGTTGATACGCAGTATTTT. It yields the protein CASSQDLGGGAVDTQYF. The chain is built from TRBV4-1 and TRBJ2-3, with a tentative D call TRBD2 (6 bases). The ends were cut back, 0 bases at V and 6 bases at J, with 19 bases in the middle. CDR3 length equals 17 residues. CDR1 and CDR2 (germline): MGHRA, YSYEKL.

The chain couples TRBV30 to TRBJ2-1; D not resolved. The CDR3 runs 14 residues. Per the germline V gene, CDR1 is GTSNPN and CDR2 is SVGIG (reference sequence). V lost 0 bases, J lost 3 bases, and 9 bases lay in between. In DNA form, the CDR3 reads TGTGCCTGGAGTGTAGCCGGCCACTACAATGAGCAGTTCTTC. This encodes CAWSVAGHYNEQFF.

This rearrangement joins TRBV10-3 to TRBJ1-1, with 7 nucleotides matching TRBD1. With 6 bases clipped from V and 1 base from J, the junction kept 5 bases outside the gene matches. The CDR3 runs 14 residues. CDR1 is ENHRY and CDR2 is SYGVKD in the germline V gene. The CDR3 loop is CAIRITGENTEAFF. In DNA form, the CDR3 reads TGTGCCATCAGGATCACAGGGGAGAACACTGAAGCTTTCTTT.

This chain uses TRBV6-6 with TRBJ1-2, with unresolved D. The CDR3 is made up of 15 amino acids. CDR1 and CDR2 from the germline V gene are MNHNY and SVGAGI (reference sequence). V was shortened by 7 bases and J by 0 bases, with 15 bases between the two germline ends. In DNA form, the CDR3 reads TGTGCCAGCAATTTGGTAGGGTCAGCTAACTATGGCTACACCTTC. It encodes CASNLVGSANYGYTF.

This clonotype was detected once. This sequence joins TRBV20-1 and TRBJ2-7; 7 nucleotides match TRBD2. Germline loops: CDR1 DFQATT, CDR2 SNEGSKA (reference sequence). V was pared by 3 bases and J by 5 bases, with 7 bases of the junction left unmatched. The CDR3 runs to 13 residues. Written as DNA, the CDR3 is TGCAGTGCTAGGACCAGCGGGATCCACGAGCAGTACTTC. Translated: CSARTSGIHEQYF.

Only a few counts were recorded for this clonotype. This chain's CDR3 is CASSGQRESYNEQFF. The CDR3 DNA follows: TGTGCCAGCAGCGGACAGCGGGAGAGTTACAATGAGCAGTTCTTC. V is TRBV13 and J is TRBJ2-1; 8 bases map to TRBD2. Losses at the gene ends were 5 bases for V and 4 bases for J; bases not matched to a gene: 7. The CDR3 loop spans 15 amino acids. Germline V gene data show CDR1 as PRHDT and CDR2 as FYEKMQ (reference sequence).

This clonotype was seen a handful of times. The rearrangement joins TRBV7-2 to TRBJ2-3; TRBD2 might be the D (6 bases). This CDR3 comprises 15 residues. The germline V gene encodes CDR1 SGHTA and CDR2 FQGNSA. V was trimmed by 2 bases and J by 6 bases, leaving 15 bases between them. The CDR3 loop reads CASSLLALSSDTQYF. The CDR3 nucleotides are TGTGCCAGCAGCTTACTAGCGCTCTCCTCGGATACGCAGTATTTT.

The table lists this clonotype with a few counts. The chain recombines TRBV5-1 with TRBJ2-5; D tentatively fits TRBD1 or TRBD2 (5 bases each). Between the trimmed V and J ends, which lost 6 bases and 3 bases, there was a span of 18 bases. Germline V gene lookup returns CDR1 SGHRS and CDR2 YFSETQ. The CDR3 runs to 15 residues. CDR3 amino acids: CASIDEGSSKETQYF. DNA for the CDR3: TGCGCCAGCATCGACGAGGGGAGCTCAAAAGAGACCCAGTACTTC.

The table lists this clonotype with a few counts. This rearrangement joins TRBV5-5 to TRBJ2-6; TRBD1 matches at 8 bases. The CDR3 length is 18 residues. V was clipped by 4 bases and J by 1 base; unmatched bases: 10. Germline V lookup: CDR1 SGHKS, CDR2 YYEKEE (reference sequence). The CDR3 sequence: CASSPTTGVVSGANVLTF. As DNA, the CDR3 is TGTGCCAGCAGCCCCACGACAGGGGTGGTTTCTGGGGCCAACGTCCTGACTTTC.

CDR3 protein: CASSVASSSYEQYF. The CDR3 region has the DNA TGTGCCAGCAGCGTAGCTTCGAGCTCCTACGAGCAGTACTTC. The J gene is TRBJ2-7, the V gene TRBV9; D is undetermined. The CDR3 has 14 amino acids. The germline CDR1 and CDR2 sequences are SGDLS and YYNGEE. V shed 0 bases and J shed 0 bases, with 7 bases lying between them.

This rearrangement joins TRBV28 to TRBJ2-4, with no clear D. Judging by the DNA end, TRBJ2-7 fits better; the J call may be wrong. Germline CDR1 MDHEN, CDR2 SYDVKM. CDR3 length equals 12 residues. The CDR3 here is CASSYPSNEQYF. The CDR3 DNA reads TGTGCCAGCAGTTACCCCTCTAACGAGCAGTACTTC.

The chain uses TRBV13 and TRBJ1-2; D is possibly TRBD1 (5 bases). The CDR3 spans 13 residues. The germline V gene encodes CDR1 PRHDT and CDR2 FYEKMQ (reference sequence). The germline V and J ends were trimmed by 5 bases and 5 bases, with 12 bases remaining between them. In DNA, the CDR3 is TGTGCCAGCAGCCCGGGACGGGAGTATGGCTACACCTTC. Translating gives CASSPGREYGYTF.

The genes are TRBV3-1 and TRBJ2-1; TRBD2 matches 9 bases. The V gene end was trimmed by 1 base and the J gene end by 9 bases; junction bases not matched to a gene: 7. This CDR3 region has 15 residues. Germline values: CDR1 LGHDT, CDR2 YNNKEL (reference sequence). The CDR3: CASSQVLAGGVEQFF. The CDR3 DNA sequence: TGTGCCAGCAGCCAAGTTCTCGCGGGAGGGGTTGAGCAGTTCTTC.

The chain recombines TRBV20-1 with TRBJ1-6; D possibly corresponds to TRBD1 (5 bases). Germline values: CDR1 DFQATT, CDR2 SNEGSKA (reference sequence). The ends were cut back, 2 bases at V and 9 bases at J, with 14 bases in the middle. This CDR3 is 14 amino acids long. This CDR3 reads CSARTGSGGSPLHF. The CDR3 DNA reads TGCAGTGCTAGAACCGGTTCCGGGGGTTCACCCCTCCACTTT.

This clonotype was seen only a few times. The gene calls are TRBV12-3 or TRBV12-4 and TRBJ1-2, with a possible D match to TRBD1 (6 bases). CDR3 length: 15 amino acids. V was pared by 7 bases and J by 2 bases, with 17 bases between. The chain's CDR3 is CASIQTSGGNYGYTF. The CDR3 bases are TGTGCCAGCATTCAAACGTCGGGGGGCAACTATGGCTACACCTTC.